Listed below are T cell receptor beta chains from one sample, sequenced in a study of T cell repertoires and HLA-DP antigens. Produced via immunoSEQ multiplex PCR; TCRdb's table is partial and in-frame only. The data contain about 110,000 clones, around 93% of them singletons. These TCRs are of unknown antigen specificity. Source material: CD4+ T cells from PBMCs. Receptor source: a woman in her late teens or twenties in good health and CMV-seronegative. The CDR3 runs from the conserved cysteine through the conserved F or W. The D gene is left open where the match is weak. Part of the rows lack a size; the others show once, few, many or a class for expanded clones.

NA,TRBV5-6,NA,TRBJ2-5,CASSLVLETQYF,TGTGCCAGCAGCTTGGTACTAGAGACCCAGTACTTC
NA,TRBV28,TRBD1,TRBJ1-2,CASSPGTGEYYGYTF,TGTGCCAGCAGTCCCGGGACAGGGGAGTACTATGGCTACACCTTC
once,TRBV29-1,TRBD1,TRBJ1-2,CSVVSGDRDWYGYTF,TGCAGCGTTGTCTCTGGGGACAGGGACTGGTATGGCTACACCTTC
once,TRBV28,NA,TRBJ1-2,CASSPQGYSGYTF,TGTGCCAGCAGTCCCCAGGGGTATAGTGGCTACACCTTC
NA,TRBV9,NA,TRBJ1-2,CASSAPGLANYGYTF,TGTGCCAGCAGCGCCCCAGGCCTTGCTAACTATGGCTACACCTTC
NA,TRBV18,NA,TRBJ2-1,CASLRDANEQFF,TGTGCCAGCCTACGGGACGCCAATGAGCAGTTCTTC
many,TRBV7-2,NA,TRBJ1-3,CASSSGTAGSGNTIYF,TGTGCCAGCAGCTCCGGGACCGCCGGCTCTGGAAACACCATATATTTT
NA,TRBV29-1,NA,TRBJ2-5,CSVGEQLNQETQYF,TGCAGCGTTGGAGAGCAGCTAAACCAAGAGACCCAGTACTTC
NA,TRBV7-9,NA,TRBJ2-4,CASSRSGALAKNIQYF,TGTGCCAGCAGCCGATCAGGGGCGCTAGCCAAAAACATTCAGTACTTC
NA,TRBV27,NA,TRBJ1-5,CASSPPGRGDQPQHF,TGTGCCAGCAGTCCCCCGGGTAGGGGGGATCAGCCCCAGCATTTT
NA,TRBV29-1,NA,TRBJ2-7,CSVLKLVAATYEQYF,TGCAGCGTTCTGAAGTTGGTGGCAGCAACCTACGAGCAGTACTTC
NA,TRBV7-3,NA,TRBJ2-7,CASSLTGVEQYF,TGTGCCAGCAGCTTAACGGGGGTCGAGCAGTACTTC
NA,TRBV18,NA,TRBJ2-3,CASSPPGPTDTQYF,TGTGCCAGCTCACCACCGGGGCCCACAGATACGCAGTATTTT
NA,TRBV27,TRBD2,TRBJ2-1,CASNLGLADYNEQFF,TGTGCCAGCAACCTCGGACTAGCGGATTACAATGAGCAGTTCTTC
NA,TRBV7-2,TRBD1,TRBJ1-2,CASSSPMRTGGREYGYTF,TGTGCCAGCAGCTCCCCTATGAGGACAGGGGGAAGAGAATATGGCTACACCTTC
NA,TRBV5-5,NA,TRBJ1-2,CASSLGREDRIYGYTF,TGTGCCAGCAGCCTGGGGCGGGAAGACAGGATCTATGGCTACACCTTC
NA,TRBV30,NA,TRBJ2-1,CAWSYGGFNEQFF,TGTGCCTGGAGCTACGGAGGGTTCAATGAGCAGTTCTTC
once,TRBV9,NA,TRBJ1-1,CASSPPPGTEAFF,TGTGCCAGCAGCCCCCCCCCAGGCACTGAAGCTTTCTTT
NA,TRBV5-1,NA,TRBJ2-1,CASSFGRGISNEQFF,TGCGCCAGCAGCTTCGGCAGGGGAATCAGCAATGAGCAGTTCTTC
NA,TRBV10-3,TRBD1,TRBJ1-1,CAISGRRGLVSEAFF,TGTGCCATCAGTGGTCGCAGGGGGCTCGTTTCTGAAGCTTTCTTT
NA,TRBV2,NA,TRBJ1-5,CASRAGGPTQPQHF,TGTGCCAGCAGAGCTGGGGGACCCACTCAGCCCCAGCATTTT
NA,TRBV15,NA,TRBJ2-5,CATSRDREETQYF,TGTGCCACCAGCAGAGATAGGGAGGAGACCCAGTACTTC
NA,TRBV7-9,NA,TRBJ1-1,CASSLGEGAFF,TGTGCCAGCAGCTTAGGCGAGGGGGCTTTCTTT
NA,TRBV30,NA,TRBJ1-5,CAWSQVGQPQHF,TGTGCCTGGAGTCAGGTAGGACAGCCCCAGCATTTT
NA,TRBV11-2,NA,TRBJ1-5,CASSIRGGQPQHF,TGTGCCAGCAGCATTAGGGGGGGGCAGCCCCAGCATTTT
NA,TRBV9,NA,TRBJ1-4,CASSVGGRTNEKLFF,TGTGCCAGCAGCGTAGGGGGGCGAACTAATGAAAAACTGTTTTTT
NA,TRBV10-3,NA,TRBJ1-3,CAIMNPFSGNTIYF,TGTGCCATCATGAATCCCTTCTCTGGAAACACCATATATTTT
NA,TRBV4-3,TRBD1,TRBJ2-3,CASSQNRDRGLTDTQYF,TGCGCCAGCAGCCAAAATCGGGACAGGGGCCTCACAGATACGCAGTATTTT
NA,TRBV7-2,NA,TRBJ2-2,CASSPPGTGELFF,TGTGCCAGCAGCCCTCCGGGCACCGGGGAGCTGTTTTTT
NA,TRBV4-1,TRBD1,TRBJ2-3,CASSPADRGNTDTQYF,TGCGCCAGCAGCCCAGCGGACAGGGGGAACACAGATACGCAGTATTTT
NA,TRBV5-6,NA,TRBJ2-3,CASSLGLGTDTQYF,TGTGCCAGCAGCTTGGGTCTGGGCACAGATACGCAGTATTTT
NA,TRBV28,NA,TRBJ1-1,CASSNSRAEAFF,TGTGCCAGCAGTAACAGTAGAGCCGAAGCTTTCTTT
NA,TRBV19,TRBD2,TRBJ2-7,CASRISGSSYEQYF,TGTGCCAGCCGCATTAGCGGGAGCTCTTACGAGCAGTACTTC
NA,TRBV11-1,TRBD1,TRBJ1-1,CASSAMTGMNTEAFF,TGTGCCAGCAGCGCAATGACAGGGATGAACACTGAAGCTTTCTTT
once,TRBV2,TRBD2,TRBJ2-5,CASSVALAGGPGQETQYF,TGTGCCAGCAGTGTGGCACTAGCGGGAGGGCCGGGGCAAGAGACCCAGTACTTC
NA,TRBV5-1,NA,TRBJ2-5,CASTPMRERETQYF,TGCGCCAGCACCCCGATGAGGGAACGCGAGACCCAGTACTTC
NA,TRBV5-4,NA,TRBJ1-2,CASSIDSYGYTF,TGTGCCAGCAGCATCGACAGCTATGGCTACACCTTC
NA,TRBV5-4,NA,TRBJ2-3,CASSLAGSTDTQYF,TGTGCCAGCAGCTTGGCAGGTAGCACAGATACGCAGTATTTT
NA,TRBV5-1,NA,TRBJ2-2,CASSLVDRTNTGELFF,TGCGCCAGCAGCTTGGTTGACAGGACGAACACCGGGGAGCTGTTTTTT
NA,TRBV2,TRBD2,TRBJ2-1,CASSEEAGVNYNEQFF,TGTGCCAGCAGTGAAGAAGCGGGGGTCAACTACAATGAGCAGTTCTTC
NA,TRBV2,TRBD1,TRBJ1-4,CASREGQVLEKLFF,TGTGCCAGCAGGGAGGGACAGGTTCTTGAAAAACTGTTTTTT
NA,TRBV5-4,TRBD1,TRBJ2-3,CASRLGQGYTDTQYF,TGTGCCAGCCGACTCGGACAGGGCTACACAGATACGCAGTATTTT
NA,TRBV11-2,NA,TRBJ2-7,CASRGRGSYEQYF,TGTGCCAGCAGGGGCAGAGGAAGCTACGAGCAGTACTTC
NA,TRBV5-1,NA,TRBJ2-6,CASSLDGSGANVLTF,TGCGCCAGCAGCTTGGACGGCTCTGGGGCCAACGTCCTGACTTTC
NA,TRBV28,NA,TRBJ1-1,CASSQMRGDTEAFF,TGTGCCAGCAGCCAGATGCGGGGGGACACTGAAGCTTTCTTT
NA,TRBV15,TRBD2,TRBJ2-2,CATSMRGRGGELFF,TGTGCCACCAGTATGCGCGGGAGGGGCGGGGAGCTGTTTTTT
NA,TRBV11-2,TRBD2,TRBJ2-1,CASSFVGSGSKYNEQFF,TGTGCCAGCAGCTTTGTTGGTAGCGGGAGCAAGTACAATGAGCAGTTCTTC